The source of this T cell receptor (beta chain) is a study of radiotherapy plus CTLA-4 blockade in lung cancer. The wider study: Objective responses were recorded in roughly 17% of patients, with disease control recorded in 25% to 40%.

The CDR3 is made up of 12 amino acids. Germline loops: CDR1 MDHEN, CDR2 SYDVKM. Trimming cost V 8 bases and J 4 bases, with 12 bases left between them. This clone was found a few times. Its antigen is unknown. Some clones are missing from TCRdb's copy, which holds only in-frame ones; the method was immunoSEQ multiplex PCR. The data show some 90,000 clones, with about 86% seen just once and just over 2% held by the top ten. Study results and limitations: The best prediction of response reportedly came from early blood T cell clone dynamics, with interferon-beta. Once radiotherapy plus ipilimumab had been given, TCR clones derived from tumor expanded in blood.

This clonotype originated in a human donor with non-small cell lung cancer who had a partial response to radiotherapy plus ipilimumab. Sample: peripheral blood, taken from a patient treated with radiotherapy plus ipilimumab. V usage is TRBV28 and J usage is TRBJ2-7, with D maybe TRBD2 (6 bases). The CDR3 nucleotides are TGTGCCAGCGTGGGAGGCCAATACGAGCAGTACGTC. This translates into CASVGGQYEQYV.